A single sample gave rise to the 32 T cell receptor beta chains below, sequenced in a study of shared clonotypes between healthy human individuals. The assay was immunoSEQ multiplex PCR, and TCRdb's table has in-frame clones only and misses some. This repertoire shows millions of clones, approximately 95% found once; its top ten account for 0.1% to 0.15%. Input material: naive CD4+ T cells sorted from blood. Subset reported: CD45RA+ positively selected. These TCRs come from a man aged 18 to 35 in good health.

The genes are TRBV7-9 and TRBJ2-3; 7 bases are a match to TRBD2. J gave up 4 bases and V 1 base, and 5 bases lay outside the gene matches. This CDR3 contains 15 residues. Germline V lookup: CDR1 SEHNR, CDR2 FQNEAQ (reference sequence). DNA for the CDR3: TGTGCCAGCAGCTTAGGGCAGACTAGCCCAGATACGCAGTATTTT. This codes for CASSLGQTSPDTQYF.

The chain combines TRBV2 with TRBJ2-1; 10 bases fit TRBD2. V shed 5 bases, J shed 3 bases, and the junction held 4 bases outside the gene matches. This CDR3 is 15 amino acids long. Germline V gene lookup returns CDR1 SNHLY and CDR2 FYNNEI. The CDR3 DNA reads TGTGCCAGCAGTAGAAGCGGGGGGGACTACAATGAGCAGTTCTTC. Its translation is CASSRSGGDYNEQFF. Full variable domain (outside the CDR3, taken from reference TRBV2 and TRBJ2-1): EPEVTQTPSHQVTQMGQEVILRCVPISNHLYFYWYRQILGQKVEFLVSFYNNEISEKSEIFDDQFSVERPDGSNFTLKIRSTKLEDSAMYFCASSRSGGDYNEQFFGPGTRLTVL.

This clone was observed once. The V gene is TRBV9, the J gene TRBJ1-4; TRBD1 is a possible D gene (5 bases). The length of the CDR3 is 15 residues. Germline assignment: CDR1 SGDLS and CDR2 YYNGEE. Trimming removed 0 bases from V and 6 bases from J, with 12 bases in between. DNA of the CDR3: TGTGCCAGCAGCGTAGGTCGGCAGGGATATGAAAAACTGTTTTTT. This sequence encodes CASSVGRQGYEKLFF.

The chain carries TRBV5-1 and TRBJ1-1, with 7 bases aligning to TRBD1. Germline V lookup: CDR1 SGHRS, CDR2 YFSETQ. With 3 bases clipped from V and 5 bases from J, the junction kept 10 bases outside the gene matches. This CDR3 is built from 15 residues. CDR3 in amino acids: CASSSTSQGVTEAFF. The CDR3 nucleotides read TGCGCCAGCAGCTCGACCTCCCAGGGGGTAACTGAAGCTTTCTTT.

The chain couples TRBV5-1 to TRBJ1-6; 10 bases match TRBD1. CDR1 is SGHRS, CDR2 YFSETQ, per germline. Trimming at V came to 4 bases and at J to 9 bases, leaving 4 bases not matched to a gene. The CDR3 has 14 residues. For the CDR3, the DNA is TGCGCCAGCAGCGAGGGACAGGGGACTTCACCCCTCCACTTT. Protein sequence: CASSEGQGTSPLHF.

The chain is built from TRBV29-1 and TRBJ1-2, with 7 bases identical to TRBD1. V lost 2 bases, J lost 2 bases, and 5 bases stayed unmatched. Per the germline V gene, CDR1 is SQVTM and CDR2 is ANQGSEA. This CDR3 has 14 residues. CDR3 sequence reads: CSVEREGQNYGYTF. For the CDR3, the DNA is TGCAGCGTTGAAAGAGAGGGACAGAACTATGGCTACACCTTC.

In its sample, this clone was seen once. V gene TRBV6-5 combines with J gene TRBJ1-2, with 7 bases matching TRBD1. Germline assignment: CDR1 MNHEY and CDR2 SVGAGI. V was pared by 4 bases and J by 8 bases, with 16 bases of the junction left unmatched. The CDR3 is 16 amino acids. The CDR3 sequence is CASSSFRWVRGNGYTF. CDR3 DNA: TGTGCCAGCAGTTCTTTTCGGTGGGTCAGGGGGAACGGCTACACCTTC.

The chain carries TRBV5-1 and TRBJ1-3; 10 nucleotides agree with TRBD1. V was clipped by 4 bases and J by 0 bases; unmatched bases: 16. Germline values: CDR1 SGHRS, CDR2 YFSETQ. CDR3 length equals 20 residues. CDR3 sequence: CASSQSWTGGTISSGNTIYF. CDR3 DNA sequence: TGCGCCAGCAGCCAGTCCTGGACAGGGGGGACTATCAGCTCTGGAAACACCATATATTTT.

The genes are TRBV2 and TRBJ2-5, with D hard to call. Germline V gene lookup returns CDR1 SNHLY and CDR2 FYNNEI. This CDR3 is 12 amino acids long. The germline V and J ends were trimmed by 8 bases and 4 bases, with 11 bases remaining between them. The CDR3 region has the DNA TGTGCCAGCTCGATCTCCTCAGAGACCCAGTACTTC. Its translation is CASSISSETQYF. Looking up the rest from reference TRBV2 and TRBJ2-5 gives the full variable domain: EPEVTQTPSHQVTQMGQEVILRCVPISNHLYFYWYRQILGQKVEFLVSFYNNEISEKSEIFDDQFSVERPDGSNFTLKIRSTKLEDSAMYFCASSISSETQYFGPGTRLLVL.

The rearrangement uses TRBV30 and TRBJ1-2; no firm D call. The CDR3 is 15 residues long. Germline V lookup: CDR1 GTSNPN, CDR2 SVGIG (reference sequence). Trimming cost V 0 bases and J 8 bases, with 19 bases left between them. As DNA, the CDR3 is TGTGCCTGGAGTGTACGATCGCCTCGCTCGCAGGGCTACACCTTC. Translated, it gives CAWSVRSPRSQGYTF.

V usage is TRBV6-5 and J usage is TRBJ2-1; D is uncertain. The CDR3 sequence is 15 residues long. Looked up from germline, CDR1 is MNHEY and CDR2 is SVGAGI. V was cut by 6 bases and J by 4 bases, with 16 bases left in between. DNA for the CDR3: TGTGCCAGCAGCTTGGGGTTAGCCGTATACAATGAGCAGTTCTTC. Translation gives CASSLGLAVYNEQFF.

This clone was counted ten times or more. The chain employs TRBV5-1 and TRBJ1-6; D may be TRBD1 (6 bases). The V gene's germline CDR1 is SGHRS and CDR2 YFSETQ. V lost 1 base to trimming and J lost 5 bases, with 7 bases between them. CDR3 length equals 14 residues. The CDR3 reads CASSLPGDNSPLHF. CDR3 bases: TGCGCCAGCAGCTTGCCAGGGGATAATTCACCCCTCCACTTT.

This clone was seen more than once but under ten times. The chain has TRBV16 and TRBJ2-2, with D hard to call. Between the trimmed V and J ends, which lost 0 bases and 2 bases, there was a span of 7 bases. CDR1 KGHSY and CDR2 FQNENV come from the germline V gene. This CDR3 is 15 amino acids long. Here the CDR3 DNA reads TGTGCCAGCAGCCAATCTGGGCGTAACACCGGGGAGCTGTTTTTT. Amino acids: CASSQSGRNTGELFF.

The chain joins TRBV5-4 to TRBJ1-4; D remains ambiguous. The ends were cut back, 4 bases at V and 1 base at J, with 14 bases in the middle. CDR1 is SGHNT and CDR2 is YYREEE in the germline V gene (reference sequence). The CDR3 extends over 16 amino acids. This CDR3 reads CASSRREGGTNEKLFF. The CDR3 coding sequence is TGTGCCAGCAGCCGAAGGGAGGGAGGAACTAATGAAAAACTGTTTTTT.

On this clone itself: Additional DNA sequences in this sample encode the identical CDR3. The CDR3 region has the DNA TGTGCCAGCTCCCCCGATTTGAACACTGAAGCTTTCTTT. It codes for CASSPDLNTEAFF. V is TRBV18 and J is TRBJ1-1; D is ambiguous. Germline V lookup: CDR1 KGHSH, CDR2 LQKENI. The CDR3 is 13 residues long. Trimming took 6 bases from V and 0 from J, leaving 8 bases between them.

CDR3 sequence reads: CASSYGLSTDTQYF. CDR3 in DNA: TGTGCCAGCAGTTACGGTCTTAGCACAGATACGCAGTATTTT. V gene TRBV2 combines with J gene TRBJ2-3; D remains ambiguous. Germline V gives CDR1 SNHLY, CDR2 FYNNEI. The V gene lost 5 bases and the J gene lost 0 bases, with 9 bases spanning the gap. The CDR3 runs 14 residues.

With respect to this clone: Other DNA sequences in the sample encode the same CDR3. This chain connects TRBV10-3 to TRBJ2-2; 10 bases match TRBD1. V trimming: 6 bases; J trimming: 3 bases; junction bases outside the gene matches: 4. CDR1 is ENHRY and CDR2 is SYGVKD in the germline V gene. CDR3 length: 15 residues. The CDR3 nucleotides are TGTGCCATCAGCCTTGGACAGGGGGACACCGGGGAGCTGTTTTTT. Translation: CAISLGQGDTGELFF.

This chain joins TRBV6-1 and TRBJ2-7; TRBD1 aligns across 7 bases. CDR3 length: 15 amino acids. Germline V gene lookup returns CDR1 MNHNS and CDR2 SASEGT. The ends lost 3 bases at V and 2 bases at J; junction bases unmatched: 7. This CDR3 is CASSEGQIIAYEQYF. The CDR3 coding sequence is TGTGCCAGCAGTGAGGGACAGATCATAGCCTACGAGCAGTACTTC.

This chain joins TRBV9 and TRBJ2-5; D is undetermined. The DNA matches TRBJ2-7 better at its end, which makes the J call doubtful. The CDR3 contains 14 residues. The V gene's germline CDR1 is SGDLS and CDR2 YYNGEE. The CDR3 loop is CASSVGDVAYEQYF. CDR3 sequence (DNA): TGTGCCAGCAGCGTAGGAGACGTCGCCTACGAGCAGTACTTC.

The V and J genes are TRBV7-9 and TRBJ2-1; TRBD1 matches at 8 bases. J lost 1 base, V lost 6 bases, and 2 bases had no gene match. In germline, CDR1 is SEHNR, CDR2 FQNEAQ (reference sequence). The CDR3 has 14 amino acids. The CDR3 sequence: CASRQGVSYNEQFF. The CDR3 coding sequence is TGTGCCAGCAGACAGGGGGTATCCTACAATGAGCAGTTCTTC.

CDR3 bases: TGCGCCAGCAGCTTGGCCAGAGAAGGACGTCCTAGCTCCTACGAGCAGTACTTC. This sequence encodes CASSLAREGRPSSYEQYF. The chain joins TRBV5-1 to TRBJ2-7; unclear D gene. The V end was cut by 0 bases, the J end by 0 bases, with 19 bases between. The CDR3 covers 18 residues. CDR1 is SGHRS and CDR2 is YFSETQ in the germline V gene.

The rearrangement joins TRBV27 to TRBJ2-1; 10 positions match TRBD2. Germline CDR1 reads MNHEY; CDR2 reads SMNVEV (reference sequence). The ends lost 8 bases at V and 7 bases at J; junction bases unmatched: 5. CDR3 length equals 13 residues. The CDR3 nucleotides read TGTGCCAGCGGGTTAGCGGGGGGTAATGAGCAGTTCTTC. It translates to CASGLAGGNEQFF.

The rearrangement joins TRBV25-1 to TRBJ2-7; D gene ambiguous. Between the trimmed V and J ends, which lost 5 bases and 6 bases, there was a span of 8 bases. This CDR3 has 11 amino acids. Per germline, CDR1 MGHDK and CDR2 SYGVNS. CDR3 nucleotides: TGTGCCAGCAGTTTAGACCTCGAGCAGTACTTC. This encodes CASSLDLEQYF.

This chain uses TRBV10-1 with TRBJ1-6, with D uncertain. The germline gives CDR1 WNHNN, CDR2 SYGVQD (reference sequence). Trimming stripped 2 bases from V and 11 bases from J, with 10 bases between. CDR3 size: 13 residues. The CDR3 nucleotides are TGCGCCAGCAGTGAGGGGCTCGGTACACCCCTCCACTTT. It yields the protein CASSEGLGTPLHF.

The gene calls are TRBV9 and TRBJ1-1; D is perhaps TRBD1 (6 bases). Germline CDR1 and CDR2: SGDLS and YYNGEE. The V gene lost 3 bases and the J gene lost 0 bases, with 15 bases spanning the gap. The CDR3 spans 16 residues. Written as DNA, the CDR3 is TGTGCCAGCAGCGAAGGCAACAGGGTTCTGAACACTGAAGCTTTCTTT. As protein: CASSEGNRVLNTEAFF.

The chain has TRBV6-5 and TRBJ1-2; D gene uncertain. In germline, CDR1 is MNHEY, CDR2 SVGAGI. This CDR3 is 15 amino acids long. The ends were cut back, 1 base at V and 5 bases at J, with 14 bases in the middle. As DNA, the CDR3 is TGTGCCAGCAGTTACTTGGCACAAAGGACGTATGGCTACACCTTC. Its translation: CASSYLAQRTYGYTF.

The chain joins TRBV10-1 to TRBJ2-5; the D gene is possibly TRBD2 (7 bases). Germline V gives CDR1 WNHNN, CDR2 SYGVQD (reference sequence). The germline V and J ends were trimmed by 5 bases and 3 bases, with 16 bases remaining between them. The CDR3 is made up of 15 amino acids. CDR3: CASSPFLGGEETQYF. The CDR3 nucleotides are TGCGCCAGCAGTCCCTTCTTAGGGGGGGAAGAGACCCAGTACTTC.

The chain employs TRBV6-1 and TRBJ2-7; TRBD1 agrees at 8 bases. Germline CDR1 is MNHNS and CDR2 is SASEGT. The CDR3 consists of 15 residues. Trimming at V came to 11 bases and at J to 0 bases, leaving 12 bases not matched to a gene. CDR3 region: CASRRTGTGSYEQYF. In DNA form, the CDR3 reads TGTGCCTCTCGTCGTACAGGGACAGGCTCCTACGAGCAGTACTTC.

This clone was recorded only once. The J gene is TRBJ2-3, the V gene TRBV2; D unresolved. This CDR3 comprises 12 residues. Germline V CDR1 and CDR2: SNHLY, FYNNEI. V lost 10 bases, J lost 4 bases, and 12 bases lay in between. The CDR3 reads CATRDSPDTQYF. The DNA for the CDR3 is TGTGCCACACGAGATAGTCCAGATACGCAGTATTTT. The full variable domain, rest sourced from reference TRBV2 and TRBJ2-3, is EPEVTQTPSHQVTQMGQEVILRCVPISNHLYFYWYRQILGQKVEFLVSFYNNEISEKSEIFDDQFSVERPDGSNFTLKIRSTKLEDSAMYFCATRDSPDTQYFGPGTRLTVL.

Turning to this clone: Just one base apart from a much larger clone, this may be a read error. Other DNA sequences from this sample encode an identical CDR3 as well. The CDR3 region is CASSFGLAGGEQYF. DNA of the CDR3: TGTGCCAGCAGCTTCGGACTAGCGGGAGGCGAGCAGTACTTC. The chain carries TRBV7-2 and TRBJ2-7; 14 bases are a match to TRBD2. This CDR3 comprises 14 residues. After removal of 3 bases from V and 6 bases from J, the junction contained 1 base not matched to a gene. Per germline, CDR1 SGHTA and CDR2 FQGNSA.

Turning to this clone: This sample also contains other DNA sequences that code for the same CDR3. The chain recombines TRBV28 with TRBJ2-7, with 7 bases identical to TRBD1. Germline V gene data show CDR1 as MDHEN and CDR2 as SYDVKM. Trimming took 8 bases from V and 0 from J; bases not matched to a gene: 7. The CDR3 runs to 14 residues. Here the CDR3 reads CASSSAGGSYEQYF. In DNA, the CDR3 is TGTGCCAGCTCCTCAGCAGGGGGCTCCTACGAGCAGTACTTC. The full variable domain, rest sourced from reference TRBV28 and TRBJ2-7, is DVKVTQSSRYLVKRTGEKVFLECVQDMDHENMFWYRQDPGLGLRLIYFSYDVKMKEKGDIPEGYSVSREKKERFSLILESASTNQTSMYLCASSSAGGSYEQYFGPGTRLTVT.

This chain connects TRBV29-1 to TRBJ1-2, with 8 bases identical to TRBD1. The CDR3 is 14 amino acids. Unmatched junction bases numbered 9, after V lost 7 bases and J lost 2 bases. Germline V gene sequence: CDR1 SQVTM, CDR2 ANQGSEA. CDR3 nucleotide sequence: TGCAGCGCCCGGACAGGGACGGACAACTATGGCTACACCTTC. Translation: CSARTGTDNYGYTF.